These 20 T cell receptor beta chains share one sample of origin, sequenced in a study of vaccination and CD4 T cells after COVID-19. Treatment given: roughly ten-day PBMC culture with coronavirus spike peptide pools or control peptides (ViraFEST assay). Before the COVID-19 pandemic (2011-2018), CD4+ T cells were obtained from the unexposed donor. Sequenced with the Oncomine TCR Beta short-read assay was DNA taken from cultured CD4+ T cells. The source of extracted genomic DNA was cultured CD4+ T cells. TCRdb reanalysed the PCR reads using MiXCR and keeps one entry per CDR3 protein. Of 9,100 or so distinct CDR3 sequences in the sample, roughly 32% are singletons; the top ten hold around a fifth. These receptors lack a known antigen. Sample: CD4+ T cells from blood, cultured in vitro. Receptors were obtained from a human donor in good health.

Only a few counts were recorded for this clonotype. The gene calls are TRBV12-3 or TRBV12-4 and TRBJ2-7, with D unclear. CDR3 size: 13 residues. Trimming cost V 1 base and J 7 bases, with 11 bases left between them. Written as DNA, the CDR3 is TGTGCCAGCAGTTTAGGACCGAGCCTTGAGCAGTACTTC. Translation: CASSLGPSLEQYF.

The chain carries TRBV7-3 and TRBJ2-5; possibly TRBD1 for D (6 bases). The CDR3 contains 13 residues. The germline V gene has CDR1 SGHTA and CDR2 FQGTGA. V dropped 4 bases and J dropped 5 bases, with 11 bases sitting between them. CDR3 sequence reads: CASSYTGRETQYF. CDR3 nucleotide sequence: TGTGCCAGCAGCTACACAGGGCGGGAGACCCAGTACTTC.

The V and J genes are TRBV20-1 and TRBJ2-3; D gene ambiguous. The CDR3 runs 11 residues. V was trimmed by 7 bases and J by 6 bases, leaving 11 bases between them. Germline values: CDR1 DFQATT, CDR2 SNEGSKA (reference sequence). The CDR3 DNA is TGCAGTGTAAAGAGTCTGGATACGCAGTATTTT. Amino acid sequence: CSVKSLDTQYF.

In its sample, this clonotype was seen a few times. The V call is TRBV20-1, the J call TRBJ2-1, with a tentative D call TRBD2 (6 bases). The CDR3 has 16 amino acids. The V gene lost 8 bases and the J gene lost 6 bases, with 26 bases spanning the gap. CDR1 and CDR2 (germline): DFQATT, SNEGSKA (reference sequence). The DNA for the CDR3 is TGCAGTTCCCCAGTGTTTGATTGGCGGGAAAGCAATGAGCAGTTCTTC. This codes for CSSPVFDWRESNEQFF.

This sequence joins TRBV10-2 and TRBJ2-7; D gene ambiguous. CDR1 and CDR2 (germline): WSHSY, SAAADI. The V and J ends lost 4 bases and 2 bases respectively, with 9 bases between them. The CDR3 runs 13 residues. This CDR3 reads CASSATEPYEQYF. As DNA, the CDR3 is TGCGCCAGCAGTGCAACGGAACCCTACGAGCAGTACTTC.

This clonotype was detected a few times. The V and J genes are TRBV29-1 and TRBJ2-5, with 7 bases matching TRBD2. The CDR3 totals 16 residues. CDR1 and CDR2 from the germline V gene are SQVTM and ANQGSEA. The CDR3 protein is CPIEWRKRDLGETQYF. The CDR3 DNA reads TGCCCCATTGAGTGGCGGAAGCGGGACCTTGGGGAGACCCAGTACTTC.

This chain uses TRBV29-1 with TRBJ1-1; D may be TRBD1 (6 bases). The germline gives CDR1 SQVTM, CDR2 ANQGSEA. The CDR3 has 13 residues. The V end was cut by 2 bases, the J end by 4 bases, with 11 bases between. CDR3 nucleotides: TGCAGCGTTGAATGGGGGCAAGGCACTGAAGCTTTCTTT. It encodes CSVEWGQGTEAFF.

This clonotype was detected only a few times. The chain uses TRBV20-1 and TRBJ2-7; D is possibly TRBD1 or TRBD2 (5 bases each). CDR3 length: 15 amino acids. CDR1 and CDR2 from the germline V gene are DFQATT and SNEGSKA (reference sequence). Trimming stripped 4 bases from V and 4 bases from J, with 20 bases between. CDR3: CSANSGTAEPYEQYF. The CDR3, as DNA: TGCAGTGCTAACTCCGGGACCGCAGAGCCTTACGAGCAGTACTTC.

This sequence joins TRBV5-1 and TRBJ2-1; TRBD2 aligns across 12 bases. This CDR3 region has 18 residues. Germline assignment: CDR1 SGHRS and CDR2 YFSETQ. Trimming cost V 3 bases and J 2 bases; bases outside gene matches: 9. The CDR3 here is CASSSTSGSVPPYNEQFF. Written as DNA, the CDR3 is TGCGCCAGCAGCTCGACTAGCGGGAGCGTACCACCCTACAATGAGCAGTTCTTC.

The CDR3 nucleotides are TGCAGTGCTAAACCCGGGACAGGGATACGTGGCTACACCTTC. As protein: CSAKPGTGIRGYTF. The chain links TRBV20-1 to TRBJ1-2; TRBD1 agrees at 9 bases. The CDR3 covers 14 residues. CDR1 is DFQATT, CDR2 SNEGSKA, per germline (reference sequence). V dropped 4 bases and J dropped 7; count of bases not matched to a gene: 10.

V usage is TRBV6-2 or TRBV6-3 and J usage is TRBJ2-1, with 7 bases aligning to TRBD2. CDR1 and CDR2 (germline): MNHEY, SVGEGT. This CDR3 is 14 amino acids long. With 2 bases clipped from V and 9 bases from J, the junction kept 7 bases outside the gene matches. CDR3 coding DNA: TGTGCCAGCAGTTACGGGAGGGAGGGCGGTGAGCAGTTCTTC. Its translation: CASSYGREGGEQFF.

The chain employs TRBV6-2 or TRBV6-3 and TRBJ1-6; D might be TRBD1 (6 bases). V lost 7 bases, J lost 9 bases, and 13 bases lay in between. CDR3 length: 13 amino acids. Germline V gives CDR1 MNHEY, CDR2 SVGEGT. CDR3 sequence: CASILTGTSPLHF. Written as DNA, the CDR3 is TGTGCCAGCATCCTCACAGGGACTTCACCCCTCCACTTT.

Turning to this clonotype: The DNA is omitted, as the CDR3 cannot be located on it reliably, and the CDR3 follows TCRdb's listing. The chain uses TRBV21-1 and TRBJ2-5; whether TRBD1, the table's D call, matches the DNA was not checked. TRBV21-1 is tagged as a pseudogene. The CDR3 is 19 amino acids in total, end residues counted. CDR3 sequence: CASSKVGRGTGNDGETQYF.

V and J are TRBV28 and TRBJ1-6; D perhaps matches TRBD1 (5 bases). This CDR3 is 14 amino acids long. The germline V gene has CDR1 MDHEN and CDR2 SYDVKM. The germline V and J ends were trimmed by 2 bases and 10 bases, with 12 bases remaining between them. Here the CDR3 DNA reads TGTGCCAGCAGTTTACGGCCAGGGAGCTCACCCCTCCACTTT. Translated, it gives CASSLRPGSSPLHF.

CDR3: CAISWGVGQETQYF. The CDR3 bases are TGTGCCATCAGTTGGGGGGTTGGCCAAGAGACCCAGTACTTC. The V call is TRBV10-3, the J call TRBJ2-5, with D possibly matching TRBD2 (6 bases). The CDR3 extends over 14 amino acids. The ends were cut back, 5 bases at V and 1 base at J, with 11 bases in the middle. Germline V gives CDR1 ENHRY, CDR2 SYGVKD.

The DNA for the CDR3 is TGTGCCAGCAGCTTAGGTGAGTGGAACACTGAAGCTTTCTTT. Protein product: CASSLGEWNTEAFF. This chain uses TRBV7-9 with TRBJ1-1; D not certain. V lost 1 base and J 1 base, leaving 7 bases between the germline ends. The CDR3 is 14 residues long. Germline V gene lookup returns CDR1 SEHNR and CDR2 FQNEAQ (reference sequence).

The chain is built from TRBV6-5 and TRBJ2-7, with D perhaps being TRBD1 or TRBD2 (5 bases each). CDR1 MNHEY and CDR2 SVGAGI come from the germline V gene. There are 15 residues in the CDR3. Trimming shortened V by 3 bases and J by 3 bases, and 15 bases separated the two germline ends. This chain's CDR3 is CASSYPWDLSYEQYF. The CDR3, as DNA: TGTGCCAGCAGTTATCCGTGGGACCTAAGCTACGAGCAGTACTTC.

The CDR3 bases are TGCGCCAGCAGCCGGACTAGCGGGAGGGCGGGAGAGACCCAGTACTTC. Residues: CASSRTSGRAGETQYF. J is TRBJ2-5 and V is TRBV5-1; 15 bases map to TRBD2. V lost 4 bases to trimming and J lost 4 bases; unmatched junction nucleotides: 5. Germline assignment: CDR1 SGHRS and CDR2 YFSETQ. This CDR3 comprises 16 residues.

J is TRBJ2-5 and V is TRBV9, with 7 bases fitting TRBD2. CDR1 is SGDLS, CDR2 YYNGEE, per germline. The CDR3 sequence is 17 residues long. The V gene end was trimmed by 3 bases and the J gene end by 3 bases; junction bases not matched to a gene: 14. CDR3 coding DNA: TGTGCCAGCAGCGCCTTGGGGACTCGCGGGAGTGAAGAGACCCAGTACTTC. This codes for CASSALGTRGSEETQYF.

This chain joins TRBV20-1 and TRBJ2-7, with D perhaps assigned TRBD1 or TRBD2 (7 bases each). Germline CDR1 is DFQATT and CDR2 is SNEGSKA (reference sequence). The CDR3 sequence is 15 residues long. Trimming took 1 base from V and 4 from J, leaving 17 bases between them. The DNA for the CDR3 is TGCAGTGCTAGAGGCCCGACAGGGAGGGGATACGAGCAGTACTTC. This translates into CSARGPTGRGYEQYF.